The 3 T cell receptor beta chains in this list originate from one sample, sequenced in a study of cytomegalovirus exposure and HLA in healthy donors. Sequenced by immunoSEQ multiplex PCR; TCRdb stores in-frame clones only, minus some. The profile shows over 100,000 clones, 85% to 90% of them singletons. The sequenced sample consisted of PBMCs. These receptor sequences come from a woman aged 18-29 years in good health and CMV-seropositive.

This clone has only one observation. V and J are TRBV6-1 and TRBJ2-1, with TRBD1 identical over 8 bases. The germline V gene encodes CDR1 MNHNS and CDR2 SASEGT. CDR3 length: 15 residues. The J segment lost 0 bases and the V segment lost 7 bases, leaving 5 bases of the junction unmatched. The DNA of the CDR3 is TGTGCCAGCAAGACAGGGGTGAGCTCCTACAATGAGCAGTTCTTC. The encoded protein is CASKTGVSSYNEQFF.

This sequence joins TRBV29-1 and TRBJ2-1; D remains unclear. Germline CDR1 and CDR2: SQVTM and ANQGSEA. The CDR3 totals 13 residues. The germline V and J ends were trimmed by 0 bases and 5 bases, with 8 bases remaining between them. The CDR3 DNA reads as TGCAGCGTTGAAGAAGCCCCGAACAATGAGCAGTTCTTC. It specifies CSVEEAPNNEQFF.

This chain joins TRBV2 and TRBJ1-1, with TRBD1 identical over 12 bases. With 8 bases clipped from V and 4 bases from J, the junction kept 17 bases outside the gene matches. CDR1 SNHLY and CDR2 FYNNEI come from the germline V gene. CDR3 size: 18 residues. CDR3 protein: CASGPVTGTGGRVTEAFF. In DNA, the CDR3 is TGTGCCAGCGGCCCCGTAACCGGGACAGGGGGCCGGGTCACTGAAGCTTTCTTT.